These 23 T cell receptor beta chains were all obtained from the same sample, sequenced in a study of T cell responses to AZD1222 COVID-19 vaccine. Clones were sequenced by immunoSEQ multiplex PCR, and TCRdb holds only the in-frame ones, with some missing. The top ten clones hold approximately 15% of a sample with 98,000 or so clones, 85% to 90% of them seen once. The sequences come from peripheral blood, collected 28 days after the second AZD1222 dose. The origin of the receptors is an adult who received the AZD1222 COVID-19 vaccine.

The chain has TRBV4-2 and TRBJ1-4; 9 positions match TRBD1. After removal of 3 bases from V and 0 bases from J, the junction contained 8 bases not matched to a gene. Looked up from germline, CDR1 is LGHNA and CDR2 is YNFKEQ. The CDR3 spans 18 residues. CDR3 DNA: TGTGCCAGCAGCCACACGGGACAGGGAGACTCAACTAATGAAAAACTGTTTTTT. Translating gives CASSHTGQGDSTNEKLFF.

DNA of the CDR3: TGCACCAGCAGCTTCAAGGCGCGCCCCTCCGGGACTACTGCCTACAATGAGCAGTTCTTC. This encodes CTSSFKARPSGTTAYNEQFF. This rearrangement joins TRBV1 to TRBJ2-1; the D segment call TRBD2 is taken from the table without a DNA check. TRBV1 is recorded as a pseudogene. The CDR3 is 20 amino acids.

The V call is TRBV19, the J call TRBJ2-5; D is ambiguous. The V gene's germline CDR1 is LNHDA and CDR2 SQIVND (reference sequence). The germline V and J ends were trimmed by 2 bases and 2 bases, with 6 bases remaining between them. This CDR3 spans 13 amino acids. The CDR3 region is CASSIKAQETQYF. The CDR3, as DNA: TGTGCCAGTAGTATAAAGGCGCAAGAGACCCAGTACTTC.

The chain employs TRBV4-1 and TRBJ1-2; 8 bases fit TRBD1. This CDR3 has 15 amino acids. Germline values: CDR1 MGHRA, CDR2 YSYEKL. The J segment lost 8 bases and the V segment lost 0 bases, leaving 8 bases of the junction unmatched. The CDR3 protein is CASSQDQGAFSGYTF. As DNA, the CDR3 is TGCGCCAGCAGCCAAGATCAGGGGGCGTTTAGCGGCTACACCTTC.

CDR3 sequence (DNA): TGTGCCAGCAGTCCCCGGACAGGTTACACCTTC. Its protein product is CASSPRTGYTF. The V call is TRBV12-3 or TRBV12-4, the J call TRBJ1-2, with 7 nucleotides matching TRBD1. The CDR3 length is 11 residues. V was pared by 5 bases and J by 11 bases, with 5 bases of the junction left unmatched.

This clone was observed once. The chain is built from TRBV5-6 and TRBJ1-1; 8 positions match TRBD1. CDR1 is SGHDT, CDR2 YYEEEE, per germline. The trim removed 2 bases at V and 6 bases at J, leaving 9 bases unmatched. The CDR3 consists of 15 residues. The CDR3 bases are TGTGCCAGCAGCTTTTGGGACAGGCCGGTTCCTGAAGCTTTCTTT. This encodes CASSFWDRPVPEAFF.

J is TRBJ1-2 and V is TRBV5-4; TRBD1 is a possible D gene (6 bases). CDR1 SGHNT and CDR2 YYREEE come from the germline V gene (reference sequence). This CDR3 has 15 amino acids. Trimming pared 0 bases from V and 4 bases from J, leaving 13 bases between. CDR3 nucleotides: TGTGCCAGCAGCTTGGCAGCAGGGGAAATCTATGGCTACACCTTC. It specifies CASSLAAGEIYGYTF.

The rearrangement links TRBV2 to TRBJ2-3; D perhaps matches TRBD2 (6 bases). V lost 3 bases and J lost 2, with 6 bases in between. This CDR3 is built from 13 residues. The germline V gene has CDR1 SNHLY and CDR2 FYNNEI. CDR3 sequence: CASSEDYTDTQYF. The DNA of the CDR3 is TGTGCCAGCAGTGAGGACTACACAGATACGCAGTATTTT.

This clone was recorded once. The chain has TRBV7-8 and TRBJ1-4; 7 bases map to TRBD1. With 3 bases clipped from V and 4 bases from J, the junction kept 5 bases outside the gene matches. Germline V gene data show CDR1 as SGHVS and CDR2 as FQNEAQ. The CDR3 is 15 amino acids. The CDR3 reads CASSFLGQHNEKLFF. In DNA form, the CDR3 reads TGTGCCAGCAGCTTTTTGGGACAGCATAATGAAAAACTGTTTTTT. Drawing the rest from reference TRBV7-8 and TRBJ1-4, the complete variable domain is GAGVSQSPRYKVAKRGQDVALRCDPISGHVSLFWYQQALGQGPEFLTYFQNEAQLDKSGLPSDRFFAERPEGSVSTLKIQRTQQEDSAVYLCASSFLGQHNEKLFFGSGTQLSVL.

The chain joins TRBV9 to TRBJ2-7; D ambiguous. Germline assignment: CDR1 SGDLS and CDR2 YYNGEE. Trimming took off 3 bases at V and 0 bases at J, with 4 bases between the two ends. The CDR3 runs 12 residues. Written as DNA, the CDR3 is TGTGCCAGCAGCGCCAGCTCCTACGAGCAGTACTTC. It translates to CASSASSYEQYF.

The chain recombines TRBV6-5 with TRBJ1-4; tentatively, D is TRBD1 (5 bases). V lost 6 bases and J 5 bases, leaving 16 bases between the germline ends. Per the germline V gene, CDR1 is MNHEY and CDR2 is SVGAGI. The CDR3 has 15 residues. CDR3 coding DNA: TGTGCCAGCAGCGCCTCAGGGTTAAGGAATGAAAAACTGTTTTTT. Residues: CASSASGLRNEKLFF.

The J gene is TRBJ2-7, the V gene TRBV18, with 9 bases matching TRBD1. This CDR3 is 15 amino acids long. Germline values: CDR1 KGHSH, CDR2 LQKENI. J was trimmed by 0 bases and V by 2 bases; bases with no gene match: 2. The CDR3 protein is CASSPGTGSSYEQYF. CDR3 nucleotides: TGTGCCAGCTCACCAGGGACAGGGAGCTCCTACGAGCAGTACTTC.

The rearrangement links TRBV28 to TRBJ2-7; D perhaps matches TRBD1 (6 bases). The CDR3 length is 14 residues. CDR1 is MDHEN, CDR2 SYDVKM, per germline. Trimming removed 2 bases from V and 2 bases from J, with 10 bases in between. This CDR3 is CASSLRQVTYEQYF. CDR3 sequence (DNA): TGTGCCAGCAGTTTACGACAGGTAACCTACGAGCAGTACTTC.

Ten or more counts support this clone. This sequence joins TRBV4-1 and TRBJ1-2, with D tentatively TRBD1 (6 bases). V lost 1 base, J lost 10 bases, and 19 bases lay in between. The CDR3 contains 15 residues. The germline gives CDR1 MGHRA, CDR2 YSYEKL. In DNA, the CDR3 is TGCGCCAGCAGCCAAGGTCCGGGACAAACGGCTTACTACACCTTC. This codes for CASSQGPGQTAYYTF.

This sequence joins TRBV29-1 and TRBJ2-1; 7 bases are shared with TRBD1. Germline trimming cut 1 base from V and 8 bases from J; bases unmatched to any gene: 5. Germline-derived CDR1 and CDR2 are SQVTM and ANQGSEA. This CDR3 region has 13 residues. CDR3 sequence reads: CSVEGRQGYEQFF. Here the CDR3 DNA reads TGCAGCGTTGAAGGAAGACAGGGCTATGAGCAGTTCTTC.

The chain has TRBV30 and TRBJ2-7, with 10 bases identical to TRBD2. Germline V gene sequence: CDR1 GTSNPN, CDR2 SVGIG (reference sequence). The CDR3 spans 17 residues. V dropped 5 bases and J dropped 1; count of bases not matched to a gene: 14. CDR3 sequence reads: CAWGVSWGLASSYEQYF. CDR3 in DNA: TGTGCCTGGGGGGTAAGTTGGGGACTAGCGTCGTCCTACGAGCAGTACTTC.

The chain uses TRBV6-1 and TRBJ1-5; no clear D gene. With 1 base removed from V and 3 bases from J, the gap between germline ends came to 10 bases. The germline V gene has CDR1 MNHNS and CDR2 SASEGT. The CDR3 covers 15 residues. This CDR3 reads CASSEVIGSNQPQHF. CDR3 sequence (DNA): TGTGCCAGCAGTGAAGTTATAGGCTCCAATCAGCCCCAGCATTTT.

This clone came up once. The chain has TRBV19 and TRBJ2-7, with 7 bases identical to TRBD2. The J segment lost 0 bases and the V segment lost 4 bases, leaving 6 bases of the junction unmatched. The CDR3 is 15 residues long. The germline gives CDR1 LNHDA, CDR2 SQIVND (reference sequence). The chain's CDR3 is CASSSPSGNSYEQYF. DNA of the CDR3: TGTGCCAGTAGTAGCCCGAGCGGGAACTCCTACGAGCAGTACTTC.

The rearrangement joins TRBV4-2 to TRBJ2-7, with TRBD2 identical over 13 bases. The V and J ends lost 5 bases and 3 bases, in that order; junction bases with no gene match: 13. The CDR3 runs 18 residues. CDR1 is LGHNA and CDR2 is YNFKEQ in the germline V gene. The CDR3 sequence is CASSKKVGTSGIFYEQYF. The CDR3 DNA reads as TGTGCCAGCAGCAAAAAAGTCGGGACTAGCGGGATCTTCTACGAGCAGTACTTC.

The rearrangement uses TRBV28 and TRBJ1-5, with D possibly being TRBD1 (5 bases). Per germline, CDR1 MDHEN and CDR2 SYDVKM. The CDR3 consists of 14 residues. V was pared by 7 bases and J by 1 base, with 11 bases between. The CDR3, as DNA: TGTGCCAGCACCTCGGACAAAAGCAATCAGCCCCAGCATTTT. It translates to CASTSDKSNQPQHF.

In DNA, the CDR3 is TGTGCCAGTAGTATTCCTGGGGTCTCTTACGAGCAGTACTTC. Its protein product is CASSIPGVSYEQYF. J is TRBJ2-7 and V is TRBV19; no reliable D call. Trimming left V 3 bases short and J 4 bases short, with 13 bases between. The CDR3 consists of 14 residues. CDR1 and CDR2 (germline): LNHDA, SQIVND (reference sequence).

The chain uses TRBV27 and TRBJ2-1, with TRBD2 matching 8 bases. V trimming: 3 bases; J trimming: 4 bases; junction bases outside the gene matches: 11. Germline V CDR1 and CDR2: MNHEY, SMNVEV (reference sequence). This CDR3 has 17 residues. CDR3 sequence: CASSFWLAGSQYNEQFF. The CDR3 DNA is TGTGCCAGCAGTTTTTGGTTAGCGGGGAGTCAGTACAATGAGCAGTTCTTC.

The rearrangement joins TRBV7-2 to TRBJ2-7, with D possibly being TRBD2 (6 bases). The CDR3 covers 16 residues. V was trimmed by 4 bases and J by 5 bases, leaving 21 bases between them. Germline CDR1 SGHTA, CDR2 FQGNSA. The CDR3 coding sequence is TGTGCCAGCAGCTACCCCCCATGGAGGGGAAATAACGAGCAGTACTTC. Protein product: CASSYPPWRGNNEQYF.